This paragraph covers one TCR beta chain sequence. In the original analysis: Reference gene primer amplification gave estimated nucleated cell counts. The assay was immunoSEQ multiplex PCR, and TCRdb's table has in-frame clones only and misses some. That table gives V, J and clone size, and the DNA gave D and trimming. The data hold nearly 65,000 clones, with roughly 80% observed a single time. This sample was taken from a study of blood T cell repertoires in COVID-19. The overall study: Acute-phase and convalescent COVID-19 samples originated in the United States, Italy and Spain. The cDNA or gDNA used as material had been derived from T cells, B-cell-depleted T cells, or PBMCs.

The germline V gene encodes CDR1 LNHDA and CDR2 SQIVND (reference sequence). The CDR3 loop spans 15 amino acids. The junction had 6 bases not matched to a gene; V was cut back by 2 bases and J by 3 bases. This TCR was sampled from a human donor in a cohort sampled during active COVID-19. Sequenced input: peripheral blood. The genes are TRBV19 and TRBJ2-7; 8 nucleotides match TRBD2. Written as DNA, the CDR3 is TGTGCCAGTAGTATAACCAGCGGGAGTATCTACGAGCAGTACTTC. It translates to CASSITSGSIYEQYF.